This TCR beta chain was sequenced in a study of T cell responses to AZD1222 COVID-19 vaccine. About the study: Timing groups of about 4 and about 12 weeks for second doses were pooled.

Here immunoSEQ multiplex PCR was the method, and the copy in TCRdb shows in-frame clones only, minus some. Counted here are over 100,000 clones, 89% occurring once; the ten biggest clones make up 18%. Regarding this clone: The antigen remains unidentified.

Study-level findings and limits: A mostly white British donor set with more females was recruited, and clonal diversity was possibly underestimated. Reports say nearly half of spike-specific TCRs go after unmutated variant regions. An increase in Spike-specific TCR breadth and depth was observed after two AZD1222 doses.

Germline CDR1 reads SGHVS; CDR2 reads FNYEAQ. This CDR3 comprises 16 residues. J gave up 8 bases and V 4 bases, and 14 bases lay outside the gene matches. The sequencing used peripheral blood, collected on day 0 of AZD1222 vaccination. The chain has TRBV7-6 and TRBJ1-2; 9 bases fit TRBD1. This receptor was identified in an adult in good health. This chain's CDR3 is CASSSTWTGEVNGYTF. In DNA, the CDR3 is TGTGCCAGCAGCTCAACCTGGACAGGGGAAGTGAACGGCTACACCTTC.